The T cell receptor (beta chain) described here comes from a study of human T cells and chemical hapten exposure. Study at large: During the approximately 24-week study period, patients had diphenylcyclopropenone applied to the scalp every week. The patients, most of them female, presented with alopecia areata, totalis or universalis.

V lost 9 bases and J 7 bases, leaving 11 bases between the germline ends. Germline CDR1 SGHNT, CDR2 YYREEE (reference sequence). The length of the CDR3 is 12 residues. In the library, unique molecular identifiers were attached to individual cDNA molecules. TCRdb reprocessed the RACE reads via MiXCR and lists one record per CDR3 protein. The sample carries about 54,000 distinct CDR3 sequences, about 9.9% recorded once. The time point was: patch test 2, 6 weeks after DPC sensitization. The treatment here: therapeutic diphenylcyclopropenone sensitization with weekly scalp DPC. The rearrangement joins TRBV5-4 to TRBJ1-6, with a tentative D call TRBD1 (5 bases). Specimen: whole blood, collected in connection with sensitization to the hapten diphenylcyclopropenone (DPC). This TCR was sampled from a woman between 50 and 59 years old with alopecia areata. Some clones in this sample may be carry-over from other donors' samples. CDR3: CATGTENSPLHF. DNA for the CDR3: TGTGCCACCGGGACGGAAAATTCACCCCTCCACTTT.